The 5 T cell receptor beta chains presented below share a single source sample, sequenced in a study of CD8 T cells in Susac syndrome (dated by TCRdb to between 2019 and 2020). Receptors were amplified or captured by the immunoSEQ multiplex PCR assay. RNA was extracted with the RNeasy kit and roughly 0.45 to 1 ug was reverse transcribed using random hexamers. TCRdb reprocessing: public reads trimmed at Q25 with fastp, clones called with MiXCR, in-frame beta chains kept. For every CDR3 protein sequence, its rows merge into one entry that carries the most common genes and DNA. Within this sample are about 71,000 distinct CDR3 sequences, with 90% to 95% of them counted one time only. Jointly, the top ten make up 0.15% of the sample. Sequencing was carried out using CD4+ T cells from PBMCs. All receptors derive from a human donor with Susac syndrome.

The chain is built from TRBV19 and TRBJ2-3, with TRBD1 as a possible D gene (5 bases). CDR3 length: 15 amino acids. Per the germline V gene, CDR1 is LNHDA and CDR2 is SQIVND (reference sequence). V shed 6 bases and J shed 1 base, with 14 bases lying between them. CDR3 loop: CASSSIDSRTDTQYF. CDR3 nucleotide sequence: TGTGCCAGTAGCTCAATTGACAGCCGCACAGATACGCAGTATTTT. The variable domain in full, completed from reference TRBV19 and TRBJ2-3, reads DGGITQSPKYLFRKEGQNVTLSCEQNLNHDAMYWYRQDPGQGLRLIYYSQIVNDFQKGDIAEGYSVSREKKESFPLTVTSAQKNPTAFYLCASSSIDSRTDTQYFGPGTRLTVL.

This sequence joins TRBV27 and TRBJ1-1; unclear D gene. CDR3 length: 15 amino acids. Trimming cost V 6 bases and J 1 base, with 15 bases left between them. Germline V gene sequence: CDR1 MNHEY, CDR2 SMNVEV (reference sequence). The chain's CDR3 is CASSTLRRGNTEAFF. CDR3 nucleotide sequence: TGTGCCAGCAGCACTCTCCGTCGGGGGAACACTGAAGCTTTCTTT.

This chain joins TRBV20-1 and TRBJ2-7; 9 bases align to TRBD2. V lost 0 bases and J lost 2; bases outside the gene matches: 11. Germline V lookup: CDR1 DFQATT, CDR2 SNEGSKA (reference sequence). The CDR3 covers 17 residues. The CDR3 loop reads CSARDLVSGGATYEQYF. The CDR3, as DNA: TGCAGTGCTAGAGACCTTGTTAGCGGGGGCGCTACCTACGAGCAGTACTTC.

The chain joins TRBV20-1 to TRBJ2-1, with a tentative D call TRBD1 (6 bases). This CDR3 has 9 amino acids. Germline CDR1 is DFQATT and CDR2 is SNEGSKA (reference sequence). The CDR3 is CTAGAEQFF. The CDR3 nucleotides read TGCACCGCAGGGGCTGAGCAGTTCTTC.

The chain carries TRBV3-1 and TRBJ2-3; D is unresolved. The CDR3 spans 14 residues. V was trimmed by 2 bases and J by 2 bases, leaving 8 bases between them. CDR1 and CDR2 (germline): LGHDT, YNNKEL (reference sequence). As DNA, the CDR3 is TGTGCCAGCAGCCAAACCCGGACCACAGATACGCAGTATTTT. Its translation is CASSQTRTTDTQYF.